The T cell receptor beta chain under discussion was sequenced for a study of T cell changes during pregnancy in multiple sclerosis. V trimming: 0 bases; J trimming: 1 base; junction bases outside the gene matches: 4. Germline CDR1 reads SGHTA; CDR2 reads FQGTGA. The CDR3 loop spans 18 amino acids. The repertoire was sequenced with immunoSEQ multiplex PCR; TCRdb's copy has only in-frame clones and lacks some. The sample comprises over 90,000 clones, 85% to 95% of which are singletons, and about 0.9% rests with the top ten. The sequence was obtained from a female donor with multiple sclerosis, enrolled in a pregnancy study. This sample comprised peripheral blood, obtained after pregnancy. This chain connects TRBV7-3 to TRBJ2-2, with TRBD2 identical over 11 bases. CDR3 sequence: CASSLTPSGGLNTGELFF. In nucleotides, the CDR3 is TGTGCCAGCAGCTTAACCCCTAGCGGGGGGCTGAACACCGGGGAGCTGTTTTTT.